These 32 T cell receptor beta chains were sequenced from one sample in a study of blood T cell repertoires in COVID-19. Generated by immunoSEQ multiplex PCR, the TCRdb table keeps only in-frame clones and is missing some. Here the sample spans over 95,000 clones, roughly 89% being singletons. Sequencing used peripheral blood. The origin of the receptors is a man aged 65-85 years with active or convalescent COVID-19.

The chain is built from TRBV7-9 and TRBJ1-5; a weak D match, TRBD1 (5 bases). V gave up 4 bases and J gave up 7 bases, with 14 bases separating them. The germline gives CDR1 SEHNR, CDR2 FQNEAQ (reference sequence). CDR3 length: 14 amino acids. Written as DNA, the CDR3 is TGTGCCAGCAGCTGGGACGGGGCGGGGCAGCCCCAGCATTTT. Amino acids: CASSWDGAGQPQHF.

J is TRBJ2-1 and V is TRBV7-2, with 8 bases that match TRBD2. The CDR3 length is 16 residues. The J segment lost 9 bases and the V segment lost 1 base, leaving 11 bases of the junction unmatched. Germline lookup yields CDR1 SGHTA and CDR2 FQGNSA. The DNA of the CDR3 is TGTGCCAGCAGCTTAGATATTGCGGGGGGTAGGAGTGAGCAGTTCTTC. Protein: CASSLDIAGGRSEQFF.

The V gene is TRBV6-6, the J gene TRBJ2-7, with unresolved D. V lost 0 bases, J lost 8 bases, and 8 bases lay in between. Germline loops: CDR1 MNHNY, CDR2 SVGAGI (reference sequence). CDR3 length equals 12 residues. The CDR3 here is CASSYSDNQQYF. Written as DNA, the CDR3 is TGTGCCAGCAGTTACTCCGACAACCAGCAGTACTTC.

The V call is TRBV18, the J call TRBJ1-1; 8 bases map to TRBD1. Germline-derived CDR1 and CDR2 are KGHSH and LQKENI. This CDR3 is 16 amino acids long. J lost 7 bases, V lost 6 bases, and 16 bases had no gene match. The CDR3, as DNA: TGTGCCAGCTCGCCATTCGGACAGGGTTCGGGGAATGAAGCTTTCTTT. This codes for CASSPFGQGSGNEAFF.

This clone was found many times. The chain has TRBV18 and TRBJ2-3; TRBD2 is a possible D gene (5 bases). V was cut by 4 bases and J by 4 bases, with 15 bases left in between. The germline CDR1 and CDR2 sequences are KGHSH and LQKENI. The CDR3 is 15 residues long. The CDR3 DNA reads as TGTGCCAGCTCACGCGGGCCCTCCACTGCAGATACGCAGTATTTT. Translation gives CASSRGPSTADTQYF.

The genes are TRBV7-2 and TRBJ1-1; 7 bases line up with TRBD1. V lost 5 bases and J lost 1; bases outside the gene matches: 7. This CDR3 has 15 residues. CDR1 and CDR2 from the germline V gene are SGHTA and FQGNSA. CDR3 sequence: CASSLTTGTNTEAFF. The CDR3 nucleotides read TGTGCCAGCAGCCTCACGACAGGGACGAACACTGAAGCTTTCTTT. The variable domain in full, with the rest retrieved from reference TRBV7-2 and TRBJ1-1, is GAGVSQSPSNKVTEKGKDVELRCDPISGHTALYWYRQSLGQGLEFLIYFQGNSAPDKSGLPSDRFSAERTGGSVSTLTIQRTQQEDSAVYLCASSLTTGTNTEAFFGQGTRLTVV.

The V and J genes are TRBV5-1 and TRBJ2-3; possible D gene TRBD1, 6 bases. Deletions cut 4 bases from V and 3 bases from J, with 12 bases between. Per germline, CDR1 SGHRS and CDR2 YFSETQ. The CDR3 extends over 14 amino acids. Written as DNA, the CDR3 is TGCGCCAGCAGCCCCCAGACAGGAACAGATACGCAGTATTTT. It codes for CASSPQTGTDTQYF. The whole variable domain, remainder taken from reference TRBV5-1 and TRBJ2-3, is KAGVTQTPRYLIKTRGQQVTLSCSPISGHRSVSWYQQTPGQGLQFLFEYFSETQRNKGNFPGRFSGRQFSNSRSEMNVSTLELGDSALYLCASSPQTGTDTQYFGPGTRLTVL.

J is TRBJ1-2 and V is TRBV12-5; 12 bases line up with TRBD1. The CDR3 covers 17 residues. Losses at the gene ends were 5 bases for V and 4 bases for J; bases not matched to a gene: 11. The germline gives CDR1 LGHNT, CDR2 FRNRAP. The CDR3 coding sequence is TGTGCTAGTGGTACGACCGGGACAGGGGGCGCTTTCTATGGCTACACCTTC. Its translation is CASGTTGTGGAFYGYTF.

This clone was found once. The chain couples TRBV6-5 to TRBJ1-6; D gene ambiguous. The ends were cut back, 2 bases at V and 9 bases at J, with 17 bases in the middle. Germline V gene sequence: CDR1 MNHEY, CDR2 SVGAGI. CDR3 size: 16 residues. In DNA, the CDR3 is TGTGCCAGCAGTTACCCCCTGGAGAAAACAAGTTCACCCCTCCACTTT. It encodes CASSYPLEKTSSPLHF.

The chain couples TRBV18 to TRBJ2-3; TRBD1 is a possible D gene (6 bases). Germline V gives CDR1 KGHSH, CDR2 LQKENI. Trimming stripped 1 base from V and 5 bases from J, with 13 bases between. The CDR3 has 15 amino acids. The CDR3 nucleotides read TGTGCCAGCTCACCACTGATGGGACACCAAGATACGCAGTATTTT. It translates to CASSPLMGHQDTQYF. Together with reference TRBV18 and TRBJ2-3, the CDR3 gives the full variable domain: NAGVMQNPRHLVRRRGQEARLRCSPMKGHSHVYWYRQLPEEGLKFMVYLQKENIIDESGMPKERFSAEFPKEGPSILRIQQVVRGDSAAYFCASSPLMGHQDTQYFGPGTRLTVL.

The chain links TRBV7-2 to TRBJ2-5; tentative D call: TRBD2 (5 bases). The germline V gene encodes CDR1 SGHTA and CDR2 FQGNSA. The CDR3 runs to 12 residues. V lost 2 bases, J lost 5 bases, and 6 bases lay in between. The chain's CDR3 is CASSLPGETQYF. The CDR3 DNA follows: TGTGCCAGCAGCTTACCGGGGGAGACCCAGTACTTC.

The chain is built from TRBV20-1 and TRBJ1-1; no clear D. Trimming took 7 bases from V and 8 from J, leaving 14 bases between them. The CDR3 consists of 11 residues. Germline CDR1 is DFQATT and CDR2 is SNEGSKA (reference sequence). The CDR3 coding sequence is TGCAGTGGGGGAGGGCTGCAGGAAGCTTTCTTT. Translation: CSGGGLQEAFF.

The rearrangement uses TRBV7-8 and TRBJ1-6; D uncertain. V was cut by 1 base and J by 0 bases, with 16 bases left in between. Germline values: CDR1 SGHVS, CDR2 FQNEAQ. CDR3 length: 19 amino acids. CDR3 protein: CASSLGAGTLSSYNSPLHF. The CDR3, as DNA: TGTGCCAGCAGCTTAGGGGCAGGTACTCTGAGCTCCTATAATTCACCCCTCCACTTT. Full variable domain (rest looked up from reference TRBV7-8 and TRBJ1-6): GAGVSQSPRYKVAKRGQDVALRCDPISGHVSLFWYQQALGQGPEFLTYFQNEAQLDKSGLPSDRFFAERPEGSVSTLKIQRTQQEDSAVYLCASSLGAGTLSSYNSPLHFGNGTRLTVT.

V and J are TRBV5-5 and TRBJ2-5, with TRBD1 as a possible D gene (6 bases). Germline V gene sequence: CDR1 SGHKS, CDR2 YYEKEE (reference sequence). Trimming took 1 base from V and 3 from J, leaving 13 bases between them. This CDR3 comprises 15 residues. The CDR3 protein is CASSLRGRGEETQYF. CDR3 sequence (DNA): TGTGCCAGCAGCTTGCGCGGCAGGGGAGAAGAGACCCAGTACTTC.

The chain links TRBV5-8 to TRBJ1-5, with 9 bases identical to TRBD1. This CDR3 region has 18 residues. V was pared by 0 bases and J by 3 bases, with 10 bases of the junction left unmatched. CDR1 SGHTS and CDR2 YDEGEE come from the germline V gene. CDR3 nucleotide sequence: TGTGCCAGCAGCTTGGCTTCTTCCGGGACAGGGTACAATCAGCCCCAGCATTTT. It specifies CASSLASSGTGYNQPQHF.

This clone appeared once. This chain uses TRBV3-1 (or the pseudogene TRBV3-2) with TRBJ2-5, with 14 bases identical to TRBD2. Germline V lookup: CDR1 LGHDT, CDR2 YNNKEL (reference sequence). V lost 3 bases, J lost 5 bases, and 5 bases stayed unmatched. This CDR3 has 16 amino acids. This chain's CDR3 is CASSQGTSGGWETQYF. The CDR3 DNA reads TGTGCCAGCAGCCAGGGGACTAGCGGGGGATGGGAGACCCAGTACTTC.

The rearrangement links TRBV30 to TRBJ1-2; unclear D gene. The CDR3 is 11 residues long. V was pared by 4 bases and J by 4 bases, with 7 bases between. Germline V CDR1 and CDR2: GTSNPN, SVGIG (reference sequence). In DNA form, the CDR3 reads TGTGCCTGGACTAACAGCTATGGCTACACCTTC. Translating it yields CAWTNSYGYTF.

This chain links TRBV5-1 with TRBJ1-1, with 10 nucleotides matching TRBD1. CDR1 is SGHRS, CDR2 YFSETQ, per germline. With V trimmed by 0 bases and J by 3 bases, 8 bases remained unmatched. This CDR3 has 17 amino acids. Written as DNA, the CDR3 is TGCGCCAGCAGCTTGGAGGGGACAGGGGATAGAGACACTGAAGCTTTCTTT. Protein: CASSLEGTGDRDTEAFF.

The chain carries TRBV24-1 and TRBJ2-1; 7 positions agree with TRBD2. CDR1 and CDR2 (germline): KGHDR, SFDVKD. The CDR3 loop spans 16 amino acids. V was clipped by 11 bases and J by 0 bases; unmatched bases: 12. The CDR3 protein is CAIAGAGGSSYNEQFF. The CDR3 DNA reads TGTGCCATCGCTGGGGCTGGCGGGAGCTCCTACAATGAGCAGTTCTTC.

The chain has TRBV19 and TRBJ1-2, with 8 bases aligning to TRBD1. With 2 bases clipped from V and 7 bases from J, the junction kept 3 bases outside the gene matches. The length of the CDR3 is 13 residues. From germline, CDR1 is LNHDA and CDR2 SQIVND (reference sequence). CDR3 sequence reads: CASSIRQGSGYTF. The CDR3 nucleotides are TGTGCCAGTAGTATACGACAGGGGAGTGGCTACACCTTC.

The chain is built from TRBV5-1 and TRBJ2-2; TRBD2 matches at 7 bases. This CDR3 region has 14 residues. The V and J ends lost 6 bases and 5 bases, in that order; junction bases with no gene match: 7. The V gene's germline CDR1 is SGHRS and CDR2 YFSETQ. CDR3 bases: TGCGCCAGCAACGAAGCGGGGTCAACCGGGGAGCTGTTTTTT. It is translated as CASNEAGSTGELFF.

This clone appeared a single time. The rearrangement uses TRBV5-6 and TRBJ1-4, with D possibly matching TRBD1 (5 bases). V was cut by 4 bases and J by 5 bases, with 12 bases left in between. This CDR3 comprises 14 residues. Germline CDR1 SGHDT, CDR2 YYEEEE. The CDR3 loop is CASSSRQPNEKLFF. DNA for the CDR3: TGTGCCAGCAGCAGTCGACAGCCGAATGAAAAACTGTTTTTT.

V usage is TRBV6-1 and J usage is TRBJ2-4; a possible D gene is TRBD2 (7 bases). Germline V gene data show CDR1 as MNHNS and CDR2 as SASEGT. This CDR3 is 14 amino acids long. V lost 1 base and J 12 bases, leaving 16 bases between the germline ends. DNA for the CDR3: TGTGCCAGCAGTGAAGGTGGGGGGGGCTTATATCAGTACTTC. Its translation: CASSEGGGGLYQYF.

CDR3 coding DNA: TGTGCCAGCAGCTTTGGCAACGAGCAGTACTTC. This sequence encodes CASSFGNEQYF. The gene calls are TRBV7-9 and TRBJ2-7; no firm D call. Trimming took 3 bases from V and 5 from J, leaving 5 bases between them. Germline V gene sequence: CDR1 SEHNR, CDR2 FQNEAQ (reference sequence). CDR3 size: 11 residues.

The chain employs TRBV7-2 and TRBJ2-7; weak D call: TRBD2 (5 bases). Germline V CDR1 and CDR2: SGHTA, FQGNSA. Trimming stripped 5 bases from V and 9 bases from J, with 11 bases between. The CDR3 covers 11 residues. CDR3 in DNA: TGTGCCAGCAGCGCTTTCGGGGTGCAGTACTTC. Protein product: CASSAFGVQYF.

This clone turned up a few times. The V call is TRBV7-9, the J call TRBJ2-2, with D perhaps matching TRBD1 (5 bases). This CDR3 spans 13 amino acids. V shed 1 base and J shed 6 bases, with 6 bases lying between them. Germline CDR1 and CDR2: SEHNR and FQNEAQ (reference sequence). The CDR3 DNA follows: TGTGCCAGCAGCTTAGAGGGGCCCGGGGAGCTGTTTTTT. Protein: CASSLEGPGELFF.

The chain couples TRBV6-5 to TRBJ1-5; D is uncertain. The CDR3 loop spans 12 amino acids. The germline V gene encodes CDR1 MNHEY and CDR2 SVGAGI. Trimming stripped 6 bases from V and 2 bases from J, with 5 bases between. CDR3 in amino acids: CASSEGNQPQHF. Here the CDR3 DNA reads TGTGCCAGCAGCGAGGGCAATCAGCCCCAGCATTTT.

The V and J genes are TRBV9 and TRBJ1-1; D remains ambiguous. CDR3 length: 13 residues. V was trimmed by 1 base and J by 9 bases, leaving 13 bases between them. Germline V gene lookup returns CDR1 SGDLS and CDR2 YYNGEE. The CDR3 DNA reads TGTGCCAGCAGCGTACTTGGAGAGAGCCAAGCTTTCTTT. It is translated as CASSVLGESQAFF.

The gene calls are TRBV6-6 and TRBJ1-2; TRBD1 might be the D (5 bases). CDR1 is MNHNY and CDR2 is SVGAGI in the germline V gene (reference sequence). V lost 7 bases to trimming and J lost 0 bases, with 12 bases between them. CDR3 length: 14 residues. The CDR3 DNA sequence: TGTGCCAGCACCATACGGACATCTAACTATGGCTACACCTTC. It yields the protein CASTIRTSNYGYTF.

The rearrangement joins TRBV28 to TRBJ2-3; 8 bases line up with TRBD1. The junction had 8 bases not matched to a gene; V was cut back by 5 bases and J by 1 base. CDR3 size: 16 residues. CDR1 is MDHEN and CDR2 is SYDVKM in the germline V gene. For the CDR3, the DNA is TGTGCCAGCAGTCCCGCAGGGGGCGCGGGCACAGATACGCAGTATTTT. This sequence encodes CASSPAGGAGTDTQYF.

This clone was recorded only once. J is TRBJ1-2 and V is TRBV19; the match to TRBD1 covers 9 bases. CDR3 length: 12 residues. Losses at the gene ends were 8 bases for V and 4 bases for J; bases not matched to a gene: 2. Germline CDR1 reads LNHDA; CDR2 reads SQIVND (reference sequence). CDR3 residues: CASLDRGYGYTF. The CDR3 coding sequence is TGTGCCAGTCTGGACAGGGGCTATGGCTACACCTTC. Together with reference TRBV19 and TRBJ1-2, the CDR3 gives the full variable domain: DGGITQSPKYLFRKEGQNVTLSCEQNLNHDAMYWYRQDPGQGLRLIYYSQIVNDFQKGDIAEGYSVSREKKESFPLTVTSAQKNPTAFYLCASLDRGYGYTFGSGTRLTVV.

The rearrangement links TRBV21-1 to TRBJ1-1. TRBV21-1 is an annotated pseudogene. The CDR3 runs to 16 residues. For the CDR3, the DNA is TGTGCCAGCAGCAAAGGGTCGGGGGGGCGAGACACTGAAGCTTTCTTT. It encodes CASSKGSGGRDTEAFF.